A single sample gave rise to the 24 T cell receptor beta chains below, sequenced in a study of cytomegalovirus exposure and HLA in healthy donors. PCR used 60 Vbeta primers and 13 Jbeta primers. Sequenced by immunoSEQ multiplex PCR; TCRdb stores in-frame clones only, minus some. Of 130,000 to 150,000 clones detected, approximately 79% appear once; the ten largest clones hold approximately 4.3%. Sequenced material: PBMCs. The receptors here all came from a man between 18 and 29 years old in good health and CMV-seropositive.

This clone appeared once. The chain links TRBV27 to TRBJ2-2, with D tentatively TRBD2 (6 bases). Germline CDR1 and CDR2: MNHEY and SMNVEV (reference sequence). V dropped 8 bases and J dropped 0 bases, with 16 bases sitting between them. The CDR3 contains 16 residues. The CDR3 DNA follows: TGTGCCAGCGCAATTGGGGGGTGGCCGAACACCGGGGAGCTGTTTTTT. It codes for CASAIGGWPNTGELFF.

The chain recombines TRBV7-2 with TRBJ1-1; D remains unclear. The CDR3 covers 15 residues. Looked up from germline, CDR1 is SGHTA and CDR2 is FQGNSA. Deletions cut 1 base from V and 3 bases from J, with 12 bases between. The chain's CDR3 is CASSLVVGADTEAFF. The CDR3 DNA reads TGTGCCAGCAGCTTAGTCGTGGGAGCCGACACTGAAGCTTTCTTT.

This clone was picked up one time. The chain joins TRBV5-4 to TRBJ2-2, with D maybe TRBD2 (6 bases). V lost 6 bases to trimming and J lost 3 bases, with 18 bases between them. Germline V lookup: CDR1 SGHNT, CDR2 YYREEE (reference sequence). This CDR3 contains 16 residues. CDR3 sequence: CASTPRRRGDTGELFF. CDR3 nucleotides: TGTGCCAGCACACCTAGGAGGCGCGGGGACACCGGGGAGCTGTTTTTT.

J is TRBJ2-2 and V is TRBV5-1; D gene unclear. Germline V CDR1 and CDR2: SGHRS, YFSETQ. V lost 2 bases and J lost 1, with 12 bases in between. The CDR3 has 16 amino acids. This chain's CDR3 is CASSFEQPRNTGELFF. For the CDR3, the DNA is TGCGCCAGCAGCTTTGAACAGCCTCGGAACACCGGGGAGCTGTTTTTT.

V is TRBV18 and J is TRBJ2-7; D uncertain. Trimming left V 6 bases short and J 0 bases short, with 18 bases between. The CDR3 totals 16 residues. Per the germline V gene, CDR1 is KGHSH and CDR2 is LQKENI. The CDR3 nucleotides are TGTGCCAGCTCGCTCCATACAGTCGAGAGCTCCTACGAGCAGTACTTC. Translating gives CASSLHTVESSYEQYF.

The J gene is TRBJ2-6, the V gene TRBV29-1, with D possibly matching TRBD1 (6 bases). V dropped 3 bases and J dropped 2 bases, with 17 bases sitting between them. This CDR3 region has 17 residues. Germline CDR1 SQVTM, CDR2 ANQGSEA. The CDR3 spells CSVEITGILAGANVLTF. CDR3 coding DNA: TGCAGCGTTGAGATTACAGGGATACTGGCTGGGGCCAACGTCCTGACTTTC.

The chain carries TRBV4-1 and TRBJ1-6; D gene unclear. Per the germline V gene, CDR1 is MGHRA and CDR2 is YSYEKL. The CDR3 length is 13 residues. Deletions cut 1 base from V and 10 bases from J, with 8 bases between. CDR3 region: CASSQAGGSPLHF. As DNA, the CDR3 is TGCGCCAGCAGCCAAGCGGGAGGCTCACCCCTCCACTTT.

This clone has just one count. This chain links TRBV5-4 with TRBJ2-3; 8 nucleotides line up with TRBD2. The CDR3 consists of 15 residues. V shed 0 bases, J shed 1 base, and the junction held 1 base outside the gene matches. Germline CDR1 is SGHNT and CDR2 is YYREEE (reference sequence). The CDR3 region has the DNA TGTGCCAGCAGCTTGGTTAGCGGGGGCACAGATACGCAGTATTTT. It translates to CASSLVSGGTDTQYF.

This chain joins TRBV6-5 and TRBJ2-7; 8 bases agree with TRBD1. CDR3 length: 13 amino acids. V shed 6 bases and J 6 bases; nucleotides not matched to a gene: 7. Per the germline V gene, CDR1 is MNHEY and CDR2 is SVGAGI. CDR3 nucleotides: TGTGCCAGCAGCTTAGAGACAGGGGTCGAGCAGTACTTC. It codes for CASSLETGVEQYF.

The chain links TRBV15 to TRBJ2-3; TRBD2 matches at 10 bases. From germline, CDR1 is LNHNV and CDR2 YYDKDF (reference sequence). The CDR3 covers 15 residues. After removal of 4 bases from V and 4 bases from J, the junction contained 5 bases not matched to a gene. The DNA for the CDR3 is TGTGCCACCAGCAACTTAGCGGGAGGTGCAGATACGCAGTATTTT. This codes for CATSNLAGGADTQYF.

This clone was recorded a few times. This sequence joins TRBV19 and TRBJ1-5; no definite D call. V lost 3 bases, J lost 10 bases, and 10 bases lay in between. Germline assignment: CDR1 LNHDA and CDR2 SQIVND (reference sequence). The CDR3 contains 12 residues. CDR3 sequence reads: CASSIPPSPQHF. The CDR3 nucleotides read TGTGCCAGTAGTATCCCCCCGTCCCCCCAGCATTTT. The full variable domain, completed using reference TRBV19 and TRBJ1-5, is DGGITQSPKYLFRKEGQNVTLSCEQNLNHDAMYWYRQDPGQGLRLIYYSQIVNDFQKGDIAEGYSVSREKKESFPLTVTSAQKNPTAFYLCASSIPPSPQHFGDGTRLSIL.

This chain uses TRBV18 with TRBJ2-1; TRBD2 agrees at 14 bases. CDR3 size: 18 residues. CDR1 is KGHSH and CDR2 is LQKENI in the germline V gene. The J segment lost 2 bases and the V segment lost 3 bases, leaving 6 bases of the junction unmatched. The CDR3 DNA follows: TGTGCCAGCTCACCGGGACTAGCGGGAGTAACGGCCTACAATGAGCAGTTCTTC. It yields the protein CASSPGLAGVTAYNEQFF.

The chain joins TRBV5-1 to TRBJ2-3; 15 nucleotides line up with TRBD2. Trimming took 4 bases from V and 3 from J; bases not matched to a gene: 9. Germline CDR1 SGHRS, CDR2 YFSETQ. The CDR3 has 18 amino acids. For the CDR3, the DNA is TGCGCCAGCAGCGGAGGACTAGCGGGGGGGCCATTAACAGATACGCAGTATTTT. It yields the protein CASSGGLAGGPLTDTQYF.

This clone has ten or more counts. The genes are TRBV2 and TRBJ2-2; possibly TRBD1 for D (6 bases). V was trimmed by 5 bases and J by 0 bases, leaving 13 bases between them. Germline assignment: CDR1 SNHLY and CDR2 FYNNEI. This CDR3 contains 16 residues. The CDR3 bases are TGTGCCAGCAGTTATTGGACAGACGCGAACACCGGGGAGCTGTTTTTT. The encoded protein is CASSYWTDANTGELFF.

The CDR3 loop is CASSWEGLAVEQFF. CDR3 in DNA: TGCGCCAGCAGCTGGGAGGGGCTAGCGGTTGAGCAGTTCTTC. The genes are TRBV5-1 and TRBJ2-1, with 7 bases aligning to TRBD2. V lost 3 bases, J lost 9 bases, and 9 bases stayed unmatched. In germline, CDR1 is SGHRS, CDR2 YFSETQ. The CDR3 contains 14 residues.

This clone was detected a few times. V is TRBV6-5 and J is TRBJ1-1; D is undetermined. V was pared by 0 bases and J by 5 bases, with 7 bases between. The CDR3 runs to 13 residues. Germline values: CDR1 MNHEY, CDR2 SVGAGI. CDR3 residues: CASSYSVRTEAFF. The CDR3 bases are TGTGCCAGCAGTTACTCGGTTCGGACTGAAGCTTTCTTT.

The chain is built from TRBV29-1 and TRBJ1-2; TRBD1 matches at 9 bases. Unmatched junction bases numbered 4, after V lost 2 bases and J lost 6 bases. Germline V gene sequence: CDR1 SQVTM, CDR2 ANQGSEA. The CDR3 extends over 13 amino acids. The CDR3 loop is CSVERQGEDGYTF. In nucleotides, the CDR3 is TGCAGCGTTGAACGACAGGGGGAAGATGGCTACACCTTC.

In DNA form, the CDR3 reads TGTGCCAGCCGCCAACACCTCACCGGGGAGCTGTTTTTT. Its translation is CASRQHLTGELFF. The V call is TRBV6-1, the J call TRBJ2-2; the D is unclear. V lost 8 bases and J 4 bases, leaving 11 bases between the germline ends. CDR1 is MNHNS and CDR2 is SASEGT in the germline V gene. The CDR3 is 13 residues long.

This clone was recorded once. The chain recombines TRBV5-4 with TRBJ2-1; 13 nucleotides line up with TRBD2. CDR1 and CDR2 (germline): SGHNT, YYREEE (reference sequence). The CDR3 is made up of 16 amino acids. V shed 2 bases and J 8 bases; nucleotides not matched to a gene: 7. The CDR3 sequence is CASSLRLAGGLDEQFF. As DNA, the CDR3 is TGTGCCAGCAGCTTAAGACTAGCGGGGGGTTTAGATGAGCAGTTCTTC.

The rearrangement uses TRBV7-9 and TRBJ2-1, with a possible D match to TRBD2 (6 bases). In germline, CDR1 is SEHNR, CDR2 FQNEAQ (reference sequence). Trimming took off 3 bases at V and 4 bases at J, with 7 bases between the two ends. CDR3 length: 13 amino acids. The CDR3 reads CASSFGGYNEQFF. In DNA form, the CDR3 reads TGTGCCAGCAGCTTCGGAGGGTACAATGAGCAGTTCTTC.

The genes are TRBV4-2 and TRBJ1-2; 7 nucleotides match TRBD1. J was trimmed by 4 bases and V by 5 bases; bases with no gene match: 7. The germline V gene encodes CDR1 LGHNA and CDR2 YNFKEQ. The CDR3 consists of 14 residues. The CDR3 spells CASSLQGQIYGYTF. DNA of the CDR3: TGTGCCAGCAGCTTACAGGGGCAGATCTATGGCTACACCTTC.

CDR3 amino acids: CAWTRLDSSYNSPLHF. The CDR3 nucleotides read TGTGCCTGGACCCGGCTTGACAGCTCCTATAATTCACCCCTCCACTTT. This chain connects TRBV30 to TRBJ1-6; D might be TRBD1 (5 bases). This CDR3 spans 16 amino acids. The V gene's germline CDR1 is GTSNPN and CDR2 SVGIG (reference sequence). The germline V and J ends were trimmed by 4 bases and 0 bases, with 13 bases remaining between them.

The chain couples TRBV5-4 to TRBJ2-7; 9 bases are shared with TRBD1. V dropped 4 bases and J dropped 3; count of bases not matched to a gene: 5. CDR3 length: 14 amino acids. Germline CDR1 reads SGHNT; CDR2 reads YYREEE (reference sequence). The CDR3 DNA reads as TGTGCCAGCAGCCTAGGGACAGGGAACTACGAGCAGTACTTC. It translates to CASSLGTGNYEQYF.

V gene TRBV19 combines with J gene TRBJ2-7; D is undetermined. Germline V gene data show CDR1 as LNHDA and CDR2 as SQIVND (reference sequence). The CDR3 runs 14 residues. Trimming left V 3 bases short and J 0 bases short, with 9 bases between. CDR3 amino acids: CASSIGASSYEQYF. The CDR3 region has the DNA TGTGCCAGTAGTATTGGAGCCTCCTCCTACGAGCAGTACTTC.